This paragraph covers one T cell receptor beta chain sequence. This record comes from a study of blood T cell repertoires in COVID-19. Whole-study context: COVID-19 samples, acute and convalescent, were from the United States, Italy and Spain. Sample material is recorded as cDNA or gDNA derived from T cells, B-cell-depleted T cells, or PBMCs.

CDR3 length equals 16 residues. Deletions cut 5 bases from V and 1 base from J, with 15 bases between. Germline CDR1 and CDR2: SNHLY and FYNNEI. As originally analysed: Amplification from reference gene primers served as the basis for estimated nucleated cell counts. Assay used: immunoSEQ multiplex PCR; TCRdb lists only in-frame clones, some missing. V and J calls and clone size are given by that table; D and trimming were obtained from the DNA. The repertoire holds fewer than 200,000 clones, with around four fifths as singletons. Sequencing used peripheral blood. The chain couples TRBV2 to TRBJ2-1; the D gene is possibly TRBD1 (6 bases). The receptor was derived from an older man with active or convalescent COVID-19. CDR3 in amino acids: CASSRTDDPSYNEQFF. As DNA, the CDR3 is TGTGCCAGCAGTAGGACAGATGACCCTTCCTACAATGAGCAGTTCTTC.